This T cell receptor (beta chain) was obtained from a study of cytomegalovirus exposure and HLA in healthy donors. Regarding the study as a whole: There were three CMV-associated chains whose specificity for CMV antigens was confirmed in vitro. Later genetic work tied a missense DCLRE1C variant to beta-chain V and J trimming. On later analysis, the bulk of CMV-associated TCR beta chains appeared to be HLA-restricted.

This clone came up a few times. Antigen unknown. PCR was performed using 60 Vbeta and 13 Jbeta primers. Assay used: immunoSEQ multiplex PCR; TCRdb lists only in-frame clones, some missing. This table holds roughly 120,000 clones, roughly 9.9% found once. The CDR3 is 14 amino acids. V was clipped by 0 bases and J by 8 bases, with 13 bases between them. Germline loops: CDR1 GTSNPN, CDR2 SVGIG (reference sequence). The clonotype was recovered from a man between 25 and 39 years old in good health and CMV-seronegative. This chain links TRBV30 with TRBJ1-4; D unresolved. Sequenced: PBMCs. CDR3 in amino acids: CAWSVGPSGEKLFF. Written as DNA, the CDR3 is TGTGCCTGGAGTGTAGGGCCCAGCGGGGAAAAACTGTTTTTT. The variable domain in full, completed from reference TRBV30 and TRBJ1-4, reads SQTIHQWPATLVQPVGSPLSLECTVEGTSNPNLYWYRQAAGRGLQLLFYSVGIGQISSEVPQNLSASRPQDRQFILSSKKLLLSDSGFYLCAWSVGPSGEKLFFGSGTQLSVL.